This T cell receptor (beta chain) was captured in a study of blood T cells in healthy people across ages. A second PCR, run for 7 to 11 cycles, used a sample-barcoded 5' primer plus a J-beta primer mix. TCRdb itself ran the 5' RACE reads through MiXCR, one entry per CDR3 protein. The sample carries about 1.4 million distinct CDR3 sequences, roughly 60% recorded once. This CDR3 comprises 13 residues. Trimming shortened V by 3 bases and J by 8 bases, and 11 bases separated the two germline ends. The specimen sequenced was blood. The rearrangement links TRBV12-3 or TRBV12-4 to TRBJ2-1; possibly TRBD2 for D (5 bases). The TCR comes from a young man in good health. The CDR3 region is CASSFLVGDEQFF. CDR3 DNA sequence: TGTGCCAGCAGTTTTTTAGTGGGAGATGAGCAGTTCTTC.